The present entry profiles one T cell receptor (beta chain) with its context. Its antigen is still unknown. The data were taken from a study of lymphopenia after photon versus proton radiotherapy. Study-wide results and limits: Better survival with proton therapy was suggested as possible, not demonstrated. In patients who died, overall survival fell as post-nadir TCR diversity dropped more.

V was trimmed by 3 bases and J by 0 bases, leaving 6 bases between them. Germline V gene lookup returns CDR1 SGDLS and CDR2 YYNGEE. The CDR3 length is 14 residues. Data came from immunoSEQ multiplex PCR; TCRdb stores just in-frame clones and leaves some out. This sample carries around 30,000 clones, over 70% of them seen once, and the ten largest clones take more than 12%. The chain couples TRBV9 to TRBJ1-4; D unclear. The sequence came from a woman in her 70s with pancreatic cancer. This material consisted of peripheral blood, taken from a patient treated with proton-based radiotherapy. The CDR3 is CASSARATNEKLFF. The CDR3 DNA follows: TGTGCCAGCAGCGCCAGAGCAACTAATGAAAAACTGTTTTTT.